The 29 T cell receptor beta chains reported below all come from one sample, sequenced in a study of cytomegalovirus exposure and HLA in healthy donors (dated by TCRdb to between 2016 and 2019). The protocol used for the library was the immunoSEQ multiplex PCR assay. The multiplex PCR relied on a mix of 60 forward primers for TCR Vbeta segments and 13 reverse primers for TCR Jbeta segments. TCRdb took over this immuneACCESS table, retaining in-frame rearrangements with V and J assigned. Such tables are incomplete; in checked studies, under half of the missing clones stem from an unresolved V gene, and the remainder is unexplained. Within this sample are around 150,000 clones, with over 75% of them counted one time only. Over 1.5% of the sample is taken by the ten largest. Sequencing was carried out using PBMCs. The receptors derive from a man aged 40-49 years in good health and CMV-seronegative.

The J gene is TRBJ2-5, the V gene TRBV10-3; the D gene is possibly TRBD1 (6 bases). The CDR3 consists of 15 residues. The V gene's germline CDR1 is ENHRY and CDR2 SYGVKD. Trimming took 0 bases from V and 5 from J, leaving 13 bases between them. DNA of the CDR3: TGTGCCATCAGTGAGTCCTGGCAGGGGTACGAGACCCAGTACTTC. This encodes CAISESWQGYETQYF.

The chain couples TRBV4-2 to TRBJ2-7, with a weak D call TRBD2 (6 bases). Germline CDR1 reads LGHNA; CDR2 reads YNFKEQ. The CDR3 spans 15 residues. Trimming left V 1 base short and J 0 bases short, with 10 bases between. The CDR3 protein is CASSQGRDSSYEQYF. The CDR3 nucleotides read TGTGCCAGCAGCCAAGGCAGGGACTCCTCCTACGAGCAGTACTTC.

The chain uses TRBV11-3 and TRBJ1-1; TRBD1 agrees at 7 bases. Germline CDR1 reads SGHNT; CDR2 reads YENEEA. After removal of 3 bases from V and 8 bases from J, the junction contained 9 bases not matched to a gene. This CDR3 is built from 14 residues. In DNA form, the CDR3 reads TGTGCCAGCAGCTTCTCTAGGGGGCTCTTGGAAGCTTTCTTT. This sequence encodes CASSFSRGLLEAFF.

The V and J genes are TRBV5-6 and TRBJ1-5, with 8 bases fitting TRBD1. The CDR3 runs 15 residues. V trimming: 4 bases; J trimming: 1 base; junction bases outside the gene matches: 4. Germline V lookup: CDR1 SGHDT, CDR2 YYEEEE. CDR3 protein: CASSTGGGSNQPQHF. In nucleotides, the CDR3 is TGTGCCAGCAGCACAGGGGGTGGGAGCAATCAGCCCCAGCATTTT.

This clone is a singleton in its sample. This chain links TRBV19 with TRBJ2-7, with TRBD2 identical over 9 bases. Germline assignment: CDR1 LNHDA and CDR2 SQIVND (reference sequence). CDR3 length: 15 amino acids. V shed 5 bases, J shed 2 bases, and the junction held 7 bases outside the gene matches. The CDR3 spells CASSSKRLAAYEQYF. The CDR3 DNA is TGTGCCAGTAGTTCTAAGAGACTAGCGGCCTACGAGCAGTACTTC.

The sample holds one count of this clone. The gene calls are TRBV2 and TRBJ1-4; TRBD1 might be the D (6 bases). The length of the CDR3 is 16 residues. Trimming removed 8 bases from V and 8 bases from J, with 24 bases in between. The germline V gene encodes CDR1 SNHLY and CDR2 FYNNEI. CDR3 nucleotide sequence: TGTGCCAGCTCCTCAGACCTCAGGGGATCAAGGGAAAAACTGTTTTTT. It yields the protein CASSSDLRGSREKLFF. Full variable domain (outside the CDR3, taken from reference TRBV2 and TRBJ1-4): EPEVTQTPSHQVTQMGQEVILRCVPISNHLYFYWYRQILGQKVEFLVSFYNNEISEKSEIFDDQFSVERPDGSNFTLKIRSTKLEDSAMYFCASSSDLRGSREKLFFGSGTQLSVL.

The rearrangement joins TRBV9 to TRBJ2-5, with TRBD2 matching over 13 bases. This CDR3 contains 16 residues. Germline V gene lookup returns CDR1 SGDLS and CDR2 YYNGEE. The V and J ends lost 2 bases and 5 bases, in that order; junction bases with no gene match: 6. CDR3 in DNA: TGTGCCAGCAGCGTTCCACTAGCGGGAGGGTGGGAGACCCAGTACTTC. The encoded protein is CASSVPLAGGWETQYF.

The genes are TRBV4-1 and TRBJ2-5; D is perhaps TRBD2 (5 bases). Gene TRBJ2-7 matches the end of the DNA better, so the J call may be wrong. Per the germline V gene, CDR1 is MGHRA and CDR2 is YSYEKL. There are 14 residues in the CDR3. As DNA, the CDR3 is TGCGCCAGCAGCCAAACAAACGGGGACTACGAGCAGTACTTC. This sequence encodes CASSQTNGDYEQYF.

The J gene is TRBJ1-1, the V gene TRBV4-3; D uncertain. The V gene lost 0 bases and the J gene lost 0 bases, with 8 bases spanning the gap. This CDR3 has 15 residues. From germline, CDR1 is LGHNA and CDR2 YSLEER. The DNA of the CDR3 is TGCGCCAGCAGCCAAGAAGGAGGGATGAACACTGAAGCTTTCTTT. This gives the protein CASSQEGGMNTEAFF.

The chain joins TRBV29-1 to TRBJ2-3, with 10 bases fitting TRBD2. The CDR3 length is 14 residues. Germline V gives CDR1 SQVTM, CDR2 ANQGSEA. V lost 4 bases, J lost 2 bases, and 3 bases stayed unmatched. DNA for the CDR3: TGCAGCGTTGTCAGCGGGAGGGTCACAGATACGCAGTATTTT. Translation: CSVVSGRVTDTQYF.

This chain uses TRBV10-1 with TRBJ1-5; TRBD1 might be the D (6 bases). The CDR3 extends over 18 amino acids. Germline lookup yields CDR1 WNHNN and CDR2 SYGVQD (reference sequence). Trimming stripped 5 bases from V and 2 bases from J, with 22 bases between. The DNA of the CDR3 is TGCGCCAGCAGTAGGGGGAAAGCATCTAGTTATGGCAATCAGCCCCAGCATTTT. It is translated as CASSRGKASSYGNQPQHF.

This chain links TRBV15 with TRBJ1-2; TRBD1 matches 8 bases. CDR3 length: 13 amino acids. The germline V gene encodes CDR1 LNHNV and CDR2 YYDKDF (reference sequence). V shed 2 bases, J shed 7 bases, and the junction held 3 bases outside the gene matches. The CDR3, as DNA: TGTGCCACCAGCAGAACGGACAGGGCTGGCTACACCTTC. Translated, it gives CATSRTDRAGYTF.

The chain is built from TRBV19 and TRBJ2-1; D may be TRBD2 (6 bases). The length of the CDR3 is 15 residues. V was clipped by 1 base and J by 7 bases, with 14 bases between them. CDR1 LNHDA and CDR2 SQIVND come from the germline V gene (reference sequence). The CDR3 DNA is TGTGCCAGTAGTATAGGGCTAGCGAAAGGGAATGAGCAGTTCTTC. Its protein product is CASSIGLAKGNEQFF.

The count of this clone is one. The chain recombines TRBV5-1 with TRBJ2-5; 9 nucleotides agree with TRBD1. The end of the DNA aligns better with TRBJ2-7, so the J call may be wrong. The CDR3 has 14 amino acids. Germline values: CDR1 SGHRS, CDR2 YFSETQ. The CDR3 protein is CASSSTGQGYEQYF. Here the CDR3 DNA reads TGCGCCAGCAGCTCCACGGGACAGGGATACGAGCAGTACTTC.

For the CDR3, the DNA is TGTGCCAGCAGCTTAGGCGGGGGGGCCTACAATGAGCAGTTCTTC. It translates to CASSLGGGAYNEQFF. This chain joins TRBV7-6 and TRBJ2-1; 9 bases fit TRBD2. Losses at the gene ends were 1 base for V and 2 bases for J; bases not matched to a gene: 0. From germline, CDR1 is SGHVS and CDR2 FNYEAQ. The CDR3 is 15 residues long. The whole variable domain, remainder taken from reference TRBV7-6 and TRBJ2-1, is GAGVSQSPRYKVTKRGQDVALRCDPISGHVSLYWYRQALGQGPEFLTYFNYEAQQDKSGLPNDRFSAERPEGSISTLTIQRTEQRDSAMYRCASSLGGGAYNEQFFGPGTRLTVL.

A note on this clone: This sample also contains other DNA sequences that code for the same CDR3. The rearrangement links TRBV27 to TRBJ2-3; 8 positions match TRBD2. Looked up from germline, CDR1 is MNHEY and CDR2 is SMNVEV (reference sequence). J was trimmed by 1 base and V by 6 bases; bases with no gene match: 0. This CDR3 spans 13 amino acids. In nucleotides, the CDR3 is TGTGCCAGCAGACTAGCGGGCACAGATACGCAGTATTTT. Its protein product is CASRLAGTDTQYF.

Only one count was recorded for this clone. The chain couples TRBV4-1 to TRBJ1-3, with 9 bases aligning to TRBD1. The V segment lost 4 bases and the J segment 3 bases; nucleotides outside the gene matches: 4. In germline, CDR1 is MGHRA, CDR2 YSYEKL. The CDR3 totals 15 residues. For the CDR3, the DNA is TGCGCCAGCAGCCGAGGGGACAGGGATGGAAACACCATATATTTT. Its protein product is CASSRGDRDGNTIYF.

The chain couples TRBV9 to TRBJ2-1; TRBD2 matches 9 bases. CDR1 is SGDLS, CDR2 YYNGEE, per germline. Germline trimming cut 0 bases from V and 5 bases from J; bases unmatched to any gene: 3. CDR3 length: 15 amino acids. This CDR3 reads CASSVGGGGNNEQFF. The DNA of the CDR3 is TGTGCCAGCAGCGTAGGCGGGGGGGGAAACAATGAGCAGTTCTTC.

The rearrangement links TRBV18 to TRBJ2-3; 12 nucleotides align to TRBD2. Losses at the gene ends were 0 bases for V and 4 bases for J; bases not matched to a gene: 5. The CDR3 totals 17 residues. Germline CDR1 is KGHSH and CDR2 is LQKENI. This chain's CDR3 is CASSPPNLAGGPDTQYF. The CDR3 DNA reads TGTGCCAGCTCACCACCGAACCTAGCGGGGGGGCCAGATACGCAGTATTTT.

The sample holds a few counts of this clone. This chain joins TRBV7-6 and TRBJ2-7; 11 bases match TRBD2. CDR3 size: 15 residues. CDR1 is SGHVS and CDR2 is FNYEAQ in the germline V gene. Trimming removed 5 bases from V and 5 bases from J; junction bases left unmatched: 8. CDR3 sequence reads: CASSVTLAGVHEQYF. As DNA, the CDR3 is TGTGCCAGCAGCGTCACACTAGCGGGGGTCCACGAGCAGTACTTC.

This clone showed up just a few times. The chain joins TRBV19 to TRBJ2-2; 7 positions agree with TRBD2. The CDR3 contains 16 residues. Germline CDR1 and CDR2: LNHDA and SQIVND (reference sequence). V shed 5 bases and J 5 bases; nucleotides not matched to a gene: 11. In DNA form, the CDR3 reads TGTGCCAGTAGTCCCCACGGGGGGATGGTAACCGGGGAGCTGTTTTTT. The encoded protein is CASSPHGGMVTGELFF.

The chain carries TRBV2 and TRBJ2-2; D uncertain. Trimming stripped 7 bases from V and 0 bases from J, with 9 bases between. Germline CDR1 reads SNHLY; CDR2 reads FYNNEI. The CDR3 covers 14 residues. This chain's CDR3 is CASTPSPNTGELFF. Here the CDR3 DNA reads TGTGCCAGCACACCGAGCCCGAACACCGGGGAGCTGTTTTTT. Full variable domain (outside the CDR3, taken from reference TRBV2 and TRBJ2-2): EPEVTQTPSHQVTQMGQEVILRCVPISNHLYFYWYRQILGQKVEFLVSFYNNEISEKSEIFDDQFSVERPDGSNFTLKIRSTKLEDSAMYFCASTPSPNTGELFFGEGSRLTVL.

V gene TRBV6-1 combines with J gene TRBJ2-7; D is ambiguous. The V gene lost 7 bases and the J gene lost 6 bases, with 19 bases spanning the gap. The CDR3 sequence is 14 residues long. The V gene's germline CDR1 is MNHNS and CDR2 SASEGT. The CDR3 region is CASNGDRNIGEQYF. The CDR3 bases are TGTGCCAGCAATGGAGACCGGAACATCGGCGAGCAGTACTTC.

This chain joins TRBV18 and TRBJ2-1; no reliable D call. This CDR3 comprises 15 residues. Trimming cost V 0 bases and J 7 bases, with 13 bases left between them. CDR1 and CDR2 from the germline V gene are KGHSH and LQKENI. CDR3 loop: CASSPPLPQNNEQFF. Here the CDR3 DNA reads TGTGCCAGCTCACCACCGTTACCCCAGAATAATGAGCAGTTCTTC.

The chain recombines TRBV27 with TRBJ1-2; perhaps TRBD1 as D (6 bases). The ends were cut back, 6 bases at V and 7 bases at J, with 30 bases in the middle. Per the germline V gene, CDR1 is MNHEY and CDR2 is SMNVEV (reference sequence). The length of the CDR3 is 18 residues. The CDR3 protein is CASSLTAPGGPGLSGYTF. As DNA, the CDR3 is TGTGCCAGCAGCCTTACTGCCCCCGGGGGGCCCGGTTTATCTGGCTACACCTTC.

The chain joins TRBV6-6 to TRBJ1-2; 11 nucleotides agree with TRBD1. CDR1 MNHNY and CDR2 SVGAGI come from the germline V gene (reference sequence). The V segment lost 1 base and the J segment 8 bases; nucleotides outside the gene matches: 6. There are 15 residues in the CDR3. Here the CDR3 DNA reads TGTGCCAGCAGTTACTACGGGGACAGGGGGAGCGGCTACACCTTC. Residues: CASSYYGDRGSGYTF.

The V call is TRBV7-9, the J call TRBJ2-1, with TRBD2 as a possible D gene (6 bases). The germline V gene encodes CDR1 SEHNR and CDR2 FQNEAQ (reference sequence). Trimming cost V 5 bases and J 4 bases, with 18 bases left between them. This CDR3 is 16 amino acids long. This CDR3 is CASSPSLDAGYNEQFF. Here the CDR3 DNA reads TGTGCCAGCAGCCCGTCCTTAGATGCGGGGTACAATGAGCAGTTCTTC. The full variable domain, completed using reference TRBV7-9 and TRBJ2-1, is DTGVSQNPRHKITKRGQNVTFRCDPISEHNRLYWYRQTLGQGPEFLTYFQNEAQLEKSRLLSDRFSAERPKGSFSTLEIQRTEQGDSAMYLCASSPSLDAGYNEQFFGPGTRLTVL.

CDR3 protein: CASSLGTVQPRSSYNEQFF. Written as DNA, the CDR3 is TGTGCCAGTAGCCTAGGGACAGTACAGCCCAGAAGCTCCTACAATGAGCAGTTCTTC. The J gene is TRBJ2-1, the V gene TRBV19, with TRBD1 identical over 7 bases. After removal of 6 bases from V and 0 bases from J, the junction contained 17 bases not matched to a gene. The CDR3 is made up of 19 amino acids. CDR1 is LNHDA, CDR2 SQIVND, per germline (reference sequence).

The chain combines TRBV28 with TRBJ1-1; D perhaps matches TRBD1 (6 bases). CDR1 and CDR2 from the germline V gene are MDHEN and SYDVKM. Trimming cost V 0 bases and J 6 bases, with 11 bases left between them. There are 14 residues in the CDR3. The CDR3 spells CASSLWSGQPEAFF. The CDR3 bases are TGTGCCAGCAGTTTATGGTCGGGACAACCTGAAGCTTTCTTT.